The text below deals with one T cell receptor (beta chain). Its target is not known. The entry originates in a study of shared clonotypes between healthy human individuals. Background on the study: Ranging from 18 to 49 in age, donors were two women and three men.

The CDR3 extends over 14 amino acids. Germline CDR1 and CDR2: SGHAT and FQDESV (reference sequence). V dropped 4 bases and J dropped 0; count of bases not matched to a gene: 1. Study-wide results and limits: Among donors, sharing of clonotypes was expected to be affected by sequencing depth. Blood was the sole source, and tissue repertoires probably differ.

The table came from immunoSEQ multiplex PCR; TCRdb's copy has only in-frame clones and leaves some out. The data show some 470,000 clones, 75% to 85% seen once. The sequenced sample consisted of PBMCs. The clonotype comes from a woman aged 40 to 55 in good health. Some clones in this sample may be carry-over from other donors' samples. The chain uses TRBV11-1 and TRBJ1-1, with 8 bases fitting TRBD1. The CDR3 protein is CASSSDRVNTEAFF. Written as DNA, the CDR3 is TGTGCCAGCAGCTCGGACAGGGTGAACACTGAAGCTTTCTTT.